The 15 T cell receptor beta chains presented below share a single source sample, sequenced in a study of molecular identifiers for immune sequencing clone quantification. TCRdb used MiXCR to reprocess the PCR reads, holding one entry per CDR3 protein. The table records approximately 500,000 distinct CDR3 sequences, about a fifth of them present only once. The sequencing input was naive CD8+ T cells from blood, with Jurkat cell RNA spiked in. Subset given: FACS-sorted CD8+CD4-CCR7+CD45RA+ naive T cells. The receptors derive from a human donor in good health. Some libraries in this study had Jurkat cell RNA spiked in.

This clonotype was detected only a few times. CDR3 coding DNA: TGTGCCAGCAGCACGACAGGAGGAGACCTCTATGGCTACACCTTC. This encodes CASSTTGGDLYGYTF. J is TRBJ1-2 and V is TRBV5-4, with a weak D call TRBD1 (6 bases). V was pared by 4 bases and J by 4 bases, with 17 bases between. CDR3 length equals 15 residues. Germline V CDR1 and CDR2: SGHNT, YYREEE (reference sequence).

In this sample, this clonotype turned up many times. The chain uses TRBV27 and TRBJ1-1; TRBD1 matches 10 bases. V gave up 7 bases and J gave up 5 bases; unmatched junction bases: 1. This CDR3 is 12 amino acids long. Germline V gene sequence: CDR1 MNHEY, CDR2 SMNVEV (reference sequence). The CDR3 protein is CASTGQGTEAFF. The CDR3 coding sequence is TGTGCCAGCACGGGACAGGGGACTGAAGCTTTCTTT.

The rearrangement links TRBV24-1 to TRBJ2-7; 7 bases are shared with TRBD1. Germline V lookup: CDR1 KGHDR, CDR2 SFDVKD. The CDR3 consists of 13 residues. V was clipped by 6 bases and J by 7 bases; unmatched bases: 8. Here the CDR3 DNA reads TGTGCCACCAGTTCACAGGGGAGAAGGGAGCAGTACTTC. Protein product: CATSSQGRREQYF.

A word on this clonotype: This clone may be a read error of a much larger clone one base away. Without the conserved terminal phenylalanine or tryptophan, this CDR3 likely stems from a read error. The gene calls are TRBV7-9 and TRBJ2-7; tentative D call: TRBD1 (5 bases). Germline values: CDR1 SEHNR, CDR2 FQNEAQ (reference sequence). CDR3 size: 13 residues. V lost 1 base, J lost 9 bases, and 13 bases lay in between. The CDR3 DNA sequence: TGTGCCAGCAGCTTAGTAGGGCTCCAGGGGCAGTACTCC. This gives the protein CASSLVGLQGQYS.

The rearrangement joins TRBV5-4 to TRBJ2-7, with 8 bases matching TRBD2. J was trimmed by 5 bases and V by 2 bases; bases with no gene match: 6. Germline CDR1 and CDR2: SGHNT and YYREEE (reference sequence). CDR3 length: 14 amino acids. The CDR3 DNA follows: TGTGCCAGCAGCTTCGGGGGGGCCGGGGACGAGCAGTACTTC. This sequence encodes CASSFGGAGDEQYF.

This clonotype was seen only once. The junction and the germline gene differ at one end; a read error may be behind it. This chain links TRBV4-3 with TRBJ2-7, with D possibly being TRBD1 or TRBD2 (5 bases each). Germline loops: CDR1 LGHNA, CDR2 YSLEER. The CDR3 spans 15 residues. CDR3 DNA sequence: TGCGCCAGCAGCCAAGAGTGGGACGCTGCCTACGGGCAGTACTTC. This translates into CASSQEWDAAYGQYF.

The V call is TRBV7-6, the J call TRBJ2-5; D gene ambiguous. With 5 bases removed from V and 5 bases from J, the gap between germline ends came to 18 bases. The CDR3 totals 15 residues. CDR1 and CDR2 from the germline V gene are SGHVS and FNYEAQ. The CDR3 DNA reads TGTGCCAGCAGCGAAGGCAGGATGTTAGAGGAGACCCAGTACTTC. Translating it yields CASSEGRMLEETQYF.

The chain carries TRBV10-3 and TRBJ2-5; 7 nucleotides agree with TRBD1. The germline V gene encodes CDR1 ENHRY and CDR2 SYGVKD. V dropped 10 bases and J dropped 4; count of bases not matched to a gene: 9. The CDR3 is made up of 13 amino acids. The CDR3, as DNA: TGTGCCACCTGGAAGGGACAGATAGAGACCCAGTACTTC. As protein: CATWKGQIETQYF.

In its sample, this clonotype was seen a few times. This chain links TRBV30 with TRBJ2-7; 9 nucleotides align to TRBD1. The CDR3 is made up of 14 amino acids. The germline gives CDR1 GTSNPN, CDR2 SVGIG (reference sequence). Germline trimming cut 0 bases from V and 4 bases from J; bases unmatched to any gene: 4. CDR3 residues: CAWSVGTGIYEQYF. The CDR3 DNA reads TGTGCCTGGAGTGTAGGGACAGGGATTTACGAGCAGTACTTC.

This clonotype was observed at least ten times. V usage is TRBV6-6 and J usage is TRBJ2-3, with D possibly matching TRBD1 (6 bases). CDR1 MNHNY and CDR2 SVGAGI come from the germline V gene (reference sequence). This CDR3 comprises 15 residues. The V gene lost 7 bases and the J gene lost 4 bases, with 18 bases spanning the gap. CDR3 protein: CASTLMNTGPDTQYF. The CDR3, as DNA: TGTGCCAGCACCTTAATGAATACAGGGCCAGATACGCAGTATTTT.

This clonotype was seen ten or more times. The chain combines TRBV5-6 with TRBJ2-7; D may match TRBD1 or TRBD2 (6 bases each). Germline V gene lookup returns CDR1 SGHDT and CDR2 YYEEEE. V gave up 2 bases and J gave up 0 bases, with 12 bases separating them. This CDR3 has 15 amino acids. This CDR3 reads CASSFGGGSSYEQYF. The CDR3 DNA sequence: TGTGCCAGCAGCTTCGGAGGGGGAAGCTCCTACGAGCAGTACTTC.

The V gene is TRBV7-2, the J gene TRBJ2-5; TRBD2 matches 7 bases. The length of the CDR3 is 17 residues. With V trimmed by 1 base and J by 2 bases, 10 bases remained unmatched. Germline assignment: CDR1 SGHTA and CDR2 FQGNSA. The CDR3 region is CASSLGQRGGWQETQYF. The CDR3 region has the DNA TGTGCCAGCAGCTTAGGACAACGCGGGGGATGGCAAGAGACCCAGTACTTC.

This clonotype occurred many times. This chain joins TRBV5-1 and TRBJ1-5, with TRBD1 as a possible D gene (5 bases). The germline CDR1 and CDR2 sequences are SGHRS and YFSETQ. Trimming removed 0 bases at V and 5 bases at J, with 9 bases between. The CDR3 is 14 residues long. The CDR3 DNA is TGCGCCAGCAGCTTGGGGGGGGTCGATCAGCCCCAGCATTTT. Translation: CASSLGGVDQPQHF.

This clonotype was seen ten or more times. V gene TRBV4-3 combines with J gene TRBJ1-5; the D is unclear. The germline V gene has CDR1 LGHNA and CDR2 YSLEER. CDR3 length: 15 amino acids. The germline V and J ends were trimmed by 0 bases and 1 base, with 7 bases remaining between them. CDR3 sequence reads: CASSQDVGSNQPQHF. CDR3 in DNA: TGCGCCAGCAGCCAAGATGTTGGAAGCAATCAGCCCCAGCATTTT.

The chain employs TRBV6-2 or TRBV6-3 and TRBJ2-1; TRBD2 is a possible D gene (6 bases). V lost 3 bases and J lost 3, with 9 bases in between. Germline CDR1 MNHEY, CDR2 SVGEGT. This CDR3 spans 14 amino acids. This CDR3 is CASSYLAVYNEQFF. Here the CDR3 DNA reads TGTGCCAGCAGTTATTTAGCGGTCTACAATGAGCAGTTCTTC.